This record covers a single TCR beta chain. The antigen is not known. This sample stems from a study of cytomegalovirus exposure and HLA in healthy donors. Researchers ran the PCR with 60 Vbeta and 13 Jbeta primers. Sequencing was performed with immunoSEQ multiplex PCR; in TCRdb, only in-frame clones are kept and a portion is missing. The sample has roughly 160,000 clones, approximately 79% seen once. V was pared by 6 bases and J by 3 bases, with 11 bases of the junction left unmatched. The V gene's germline CDR1 is MGHDK and CDR2 SYGVNS. This CDR3 contains 16 residues. Points from the study as a whole: Most of the TCR beta V segments (in an earlier analysis) were productive either about 87% or about 30% of the time. In a later analysis, CMV-associated beta chains were mostly HLA-associated, it appeared. The authors later linked a missense DCLRE1C variant to TCR beta V- and J-gene trimming.

The material sequenced was PBMCs. V and J are TRBV25-1 and TRBJ1-1; 9 nucleotides match TRBD1. This sequence originates from a man aged 35 to 55 in good health and CMV-seronegative. CDR3 sequence: CASSPSAGQGHTEAFF. The CDR3 DNA is TGTGCCAGCAGCCCATCCGCGGGACAGGGACACACTGAAGCTTTCTTT.